This T cell receptor beta chain was retrieved from a study of T-cell reconstitution after alpha-beta-depleted transplantation in children. General study results and limits: When one year had passed after transplant, most T-cell counts and diversity came from newly produced T cells. At around two months after transplant, the alpha-beta T cells were reportedly derived from several hundred expanded clones that came from non-depleted graft cells. Day-60 TCRbeta diversity that was high in some patients was derived from surviving recipient T cells and thymic progenitors.

Construction of the TCRbeta library involved unique molecular identifiers. TCRdb fed the PCR reads into MiXCR, producing one record per CDR3 protein. The sample shows about 590,000 distinct CDR3 sequences, approximately 12% of them seen only once. The V gene's germline CDR1 is SGHTA and CDR2 FQGNSA. The CDR3 is 16 amino acids. The V segment lost 7 bases and the J segment 2 bases; nucleotides outside the gene matches: 7. This clonotype was counted a few times. Its antigen is still unknown. This clonotype originated in a male patient aged 10 to 17 who had a stem cell transplant for acute myeloid leukemia, so the T cells may come from the graft donor. The material was PBMCs, mostly from graft donor cells, obtained 360 days after TCRalphabeta/CD19-depleted stem cell transplant. V gene TRBV7-2 combines with J gene TRBJ2-3; 12 bases align to TRBD2. CDR3: CASNLLAGGSTDTQYF. The CDR3 DNA reads as TGTGCCAGCAACCTACTAGCGGGAGGCTCCACAGATACGCAGTATTTT.